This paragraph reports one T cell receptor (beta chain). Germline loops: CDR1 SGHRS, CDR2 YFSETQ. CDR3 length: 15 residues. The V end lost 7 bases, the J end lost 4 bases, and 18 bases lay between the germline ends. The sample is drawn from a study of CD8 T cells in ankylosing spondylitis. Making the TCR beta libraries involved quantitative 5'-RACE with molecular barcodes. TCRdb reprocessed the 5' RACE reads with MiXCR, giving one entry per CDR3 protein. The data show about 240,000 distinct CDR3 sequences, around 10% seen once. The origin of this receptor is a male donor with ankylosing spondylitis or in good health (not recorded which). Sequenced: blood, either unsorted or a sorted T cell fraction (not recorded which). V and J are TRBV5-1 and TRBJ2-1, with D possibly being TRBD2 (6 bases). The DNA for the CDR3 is TGCGCCAGCCGCTACGGGACGGGAGAGTACAATGAGCAGTTCTTC. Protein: CASRYGTGEYNEQFF.